This T cell receptor (beta chain) appears in the sequencing data of a study of T cells expressing NK-cell markers (dated by TCRdb to 2018 to 2021). Notes on the research overall: In sorted CD3+CD56+NKG2C+, CD3+CD56+NKG2C- and CD3+CD56-NKG2C+ T-cell subsets from several donors, TCR beta-chain repertoires were profiled. Of the eight sequenced donors, seven were found to be HCMV-seropositive and one was found to be HCMV-seronegative. All eight donors whose samples were sequenced were randomly selected healthy volunteers, three of them men and five women. Libraries were sequenced as 2 x 150 bp reads on Illumina HiSeq 2000/2500, MiSeq or NextSeq. Overall study outcomes, separate from this receptor: Those dominant clonotypes were again the most abundant among CD3+CD56-NKG2C+ cells in a handful of donors, at about 25-65%. In over five donors, the dominant CD3+CD56+NKG2C+ clonotypes were found to rank among the top 10 CD8+ clonotypes and to make up about 1.0-7.5% of CD8+ T cells. Whether the expanded NKG2C-expressing T cell clones were specific for HCMV antigens remained unclear.

The cysteine opens and the phenylalanine closes a CDR3 of 17 amino acids. The protein alone is recorded here. The germline V gene yields SGHTA for CDR1 and FQGNSA for CDR2. To determine HCMV serostatus, a commercial ELISA kit was used to detect HCMV-specific IgG in serum. Peripheral blood mononuclear cells were isolated from blood by Ficoll density gradient centrifugation. Comment on this clonotype: What antigen it recognizes has not been identified.

The instrument given in TCRdb is Illumina HiSeq 2000. TCR beta cDNA libraries were made by 5'RACE template switching that added a universal primer site and unique molecular identifiers. cDNA synthesis was primed from the TCR beta constant segment, followed by two successive PCR amplification steps. Per the original workflow: MIGEC was used to demultiplex reads and group the reads by UMI, and MiTCR was used to assemble and quantify clonotypes. To exclude erroneous sequences, only TCR cDNA sequences supported by at least two reads were retained. The tcR package was used for downstream repertoire analysis, and clonotypes were matched between fractions using CDR3 nucleotide sequence together with V segment. VDJmatch was used to annotate antigen specificity against VDJdb, with one amino acid substitution allowed in CDR3. TCRdb reprocessed the raw reads; every CDR3 protein sequence is a single record, and DNA is not supplied. TCRdb, rather than the study authors, made the V and J calls. The table held for this sample gives a few hundred thousand distinct CDR3 sequences. The leading ten clones occupy 0.3% to 0.45% of the sample.

This TCR was sampled from a young man in good health. Donor details come from another sample of the same person, matched by shared clones. Sequenced input: blood T cells: a sorted CD56 or NKG2C T cell subset, CD4+ or CD8+ T cells, or bulk PBMC T cells (not recorded which). The sequence links TRBV7-2 to TRBJ1-1; lacking DNA, the TRBD1 call made by TCRdb goes unchecked. The CDR3 in this case is CASSLGAAGGVNTEAFF. Reference TRBV7-2 and TRBJ1-1 genes cover what lies past the CDR3, so the full variable domain is GAGVSQSPSNKVTEKGKDVELRCDPISGHTALYWYRQSLGQGLEFLIYFQGNSAPDKSGLPSDRFSAERTGGSVSTLTIQRTQQEDSAVYLCASSLGAAGGVNTEAFFGQGTRLTVV.